A single sample gave rise to the 4 T cell receptor beta chains below, sequenced in a study of OX40 agonist ivuxolimab in advanced cancers. Method: immunoSEQ multiplex PCR; TCRdb's copy keeps in-frame clones and lacks some. The sample consists of about 30,000 clones, approximately 84% of them appearing once. The sequencing here drew on CD4+ or CD8+ T cells sorted from blood, taken in a trial of the OX40 agonist ivuxolimab. The receptors here all came from an adult with an advanced solid tumor such as melanoma, head and neck, liver or kidney cancer.

The CDR3 loop is CASSLFSSGRPRTDTQYF. The CDR3 DNA reads as TGTGCCAGCAGCCTCTTTTCTAGCGGGAGGCCCCGCACAGATACGCAGTATTTT. V usage is TRBV9 and J usage is TRBJ2-3; 11 bases match TRBD2. This CDR3 has 18 amino acids. Germline CDR1 and CDR2: SGDLS and YYNGEE. V lost 4 bases and J lost 1; bases outside the gene matches: 11.

The V call is TRBV9, the J call TRBJ2-6; D uncertain. The V and J ends lost 0 bases and 0 bases respectively, with 7 bases between them. This CDR3 has 16 amino acids. Germline lookup yields CDR1 SGDLS and CDR2 YYNGEE. The chain's CDR3 is CASSVGRNSGANVLTF. CDR3 bases: TGTGCCAGCAGCGTAGGGCGGAACTCTGGGGCCAACGTCCTGACTTTC.

The J gene is TRBJ1-2, the V gene TRBV29-1, with D perhaps TRBD1 (6 bases). The CDR3 totals 15 residues. Trimming cost V 1 base and J 0 bases, with 12 bases left between them. Germline V gives CDR1 SQVTM, CDR2 ANQGSEA. The CDR3 protein is CSVEVGDKTNYGYTF. CDR3 nucleotide sequence: TGCAGCGTTGAAGTGGGGGACAAGACTAACTATGGCTACACCTTC.

The gene calls are TRBV5-6 and TRBJ2-7; D ambiguous. The CDR3 has 13 residues. V lost 4 bases and J 6 bases, leaving 14 bases between the germline ends. CDR1 and CDR2 from the germline V gene are SGHDT and YYEEEE. CDR3 protein: CASSPRPGVEQYF. The CDR3 DNA reads as TGTGCCAGCAGCCCCCGTCCCGGCGTCGAGCAGTACTTC. Full variable domain (rest looked up from reference TRBV5-6 and TRBJ2-7): DAGVTQSPTHLIKTRGQQVTLRCSPKSGHDTVSWYQQALGQGPQFIFQYYEEEERQRGNFPDRFSGHQFPNYSSELNVNALLLGDSALYLCASSPRPGVEQYFGPGTRLTVT.